This T cell receptor (beta chain) originates from a study of T cell changes during pregnancy in multiple sclerosis. Clones were read by immunoSEQ multiplex PCR, and TCRdb kept only the in-frame ones, dropping some. The table includes 40,000 to 60,000 clones, 91% detected once. The source is a female donor with multiple sclerosis, enrolled in a pregnancy study. This sample comprised CD8+ T cells from peripheral blood mononuclear cells, obtained after pregnancy.

The CDR3 sequence is CAWSVLAGRETQYF. The CDR3 DNA is TGTGCCTGGAGTGTCCTAGCCGGGCGGGAGACCCAGTACTTC. The J gene is TRBJ2-5, the V gene TRBV30, with D possibly matching TRBD2 (5 bases). The CDR3 loop spans 14 amino acids. Germline V gives CDR1 GTSNPN, CDR2 SVGIG (reference sequence). V was shortened by 0 bases and J by 5 bases, with 13 bases between the two germline ends. Supplemented by reference TRBV30 and TRBJ2-5, the full variable domain reads SQTIHQWPATLVQPVGSPLSLECTVEGTSNPNLYWYRQAAGRGLQLLFYSVGIGQISSEVPQNLSASRPQDRQFILSSKKLLLSDSGFYLCAWSVLAGRETQYFGPGTRLLVL.